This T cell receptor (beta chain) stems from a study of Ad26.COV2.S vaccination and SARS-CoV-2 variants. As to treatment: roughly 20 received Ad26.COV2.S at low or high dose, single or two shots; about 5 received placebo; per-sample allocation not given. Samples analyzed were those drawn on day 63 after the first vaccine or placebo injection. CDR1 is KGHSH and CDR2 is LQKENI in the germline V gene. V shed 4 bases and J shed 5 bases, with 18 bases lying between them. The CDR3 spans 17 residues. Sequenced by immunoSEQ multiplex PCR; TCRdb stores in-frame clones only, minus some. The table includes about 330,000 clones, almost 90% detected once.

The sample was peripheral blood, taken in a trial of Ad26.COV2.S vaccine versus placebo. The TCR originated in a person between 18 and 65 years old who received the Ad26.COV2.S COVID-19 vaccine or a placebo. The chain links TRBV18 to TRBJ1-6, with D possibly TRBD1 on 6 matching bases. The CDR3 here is CASSQLSGQLNNSPLHF. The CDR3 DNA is TGTGCCAGCTCACAATTATCCGGACAGCTTAATAATTCACCCCTCCACTTT.